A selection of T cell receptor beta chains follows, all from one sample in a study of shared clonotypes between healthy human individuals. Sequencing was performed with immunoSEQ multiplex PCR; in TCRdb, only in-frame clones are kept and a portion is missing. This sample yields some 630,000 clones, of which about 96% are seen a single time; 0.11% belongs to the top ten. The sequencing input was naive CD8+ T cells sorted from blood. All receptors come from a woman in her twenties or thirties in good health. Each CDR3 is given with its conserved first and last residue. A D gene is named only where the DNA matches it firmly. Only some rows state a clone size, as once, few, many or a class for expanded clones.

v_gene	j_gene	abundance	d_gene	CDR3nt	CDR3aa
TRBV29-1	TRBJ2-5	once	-	TGCAGCGTTGGAGGAGAGATCCAGTACTTC	CSVGGEIQYF
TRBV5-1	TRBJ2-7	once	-	TGCGCCAGCAGCTTGGGGGTGGTAGGTGCGGACACCTACGAGCAGTACTTC	CASSLGVVGADTYEQYF
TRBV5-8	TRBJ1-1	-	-	TGTGCCAGCAGCTTGCTGACCTATTCTCTTGACACTGAAGCTTTCTTT	CASSLLTYSLDTEAFF
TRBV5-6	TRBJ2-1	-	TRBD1	TGTGCCAGCAGCATGACAGGGTACAATGAGCAGTTCTTC	CASSMTGYNEQFF
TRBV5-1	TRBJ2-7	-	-	TGCGCCAGCAGCACGTGGACAGCGGCCTCCTACGAGCAGTACTTC	CASSTWTAASYEQYF
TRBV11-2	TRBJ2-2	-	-	TGTGCCAGCAGGCTAATGGGGGGCTCCACCGGGGAGCTGTTTTTT	CASRLMGGSTGELFF
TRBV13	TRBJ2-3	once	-	TGTGCCAGCAGCTTAATGGGGCAGGTCCTCCCGGGAGATACGCAGTATTTT	CASSLMGQVLPGDTQYF
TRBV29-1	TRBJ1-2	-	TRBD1	TGCAGCGTTGAAAGGGGGCCCTATGGCTACACCTTC	CSVERGPYGYTF
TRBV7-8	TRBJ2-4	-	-	TGTGCCAGCAGTCTTCCGGCGCCATCGTACATAGCCAAAAACATTCAGTACTTC	CASSLPAPSYIAKNIQYF
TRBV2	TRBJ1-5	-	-	TGTGCCAGCAGAAGAGGGGACAATCAGCCCCAGCATTTT	CASRRGDNQPQHF
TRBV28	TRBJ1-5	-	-	TGTGCCAGCAGTTCCCTCCACTTGGATCAGCCCCAGCATTTT	CASSSLHLDQPQHF
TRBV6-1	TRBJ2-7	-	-	TGTGCCAGCAGGGCGGCCTACGAGCAGTACTTC	CASRAAYEQYF
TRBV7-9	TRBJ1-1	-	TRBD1	TGTGCCAGCAGCTCCGCACAGGGGCGAGGCACTGAAGCTTTCTTT	CASSSAQGRGTEAFF
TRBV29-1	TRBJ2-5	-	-	TGCAGCGTTGAAGATCTTGGCGTCTATCAAGAGACCCAGTACTTC	CSVEDLGVYQETQYF
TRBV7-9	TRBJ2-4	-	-	TGTGCCAGCAGCTCCCTCTTAGAGGGAAACATTCAGTACTTC	CASSSLLEGNIQYF
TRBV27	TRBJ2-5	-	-	TGTGCCAGCAGTTTAGCCAGGGCAGAGACCCAGTACTTC	CASSLARAETQYF
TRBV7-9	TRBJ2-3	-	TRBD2	TGTGCCAGCAGCTTAGAAGGACTAGCCGGGGATACGCAGTATTTT	CASSLEGLAGDTQYF
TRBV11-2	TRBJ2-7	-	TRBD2	TGTGCCAGCAGCGCCCACCCAGGGCTAGCGGACCCTACGAAACAGTACTTC	CASSAHPGLADPTKQYF
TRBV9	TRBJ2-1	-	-	TGTGCCAGCAGCCCCCCAAGCGTTATAGACAATGAGCAGTTCTTC	CASSPPSVIDNEQFF
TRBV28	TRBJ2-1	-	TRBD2	TGTGCCAGCAGCCGTCTACTAGCGGGAGAAAATGAGCAGTTCTTC	CASSRLLAGENEQFF
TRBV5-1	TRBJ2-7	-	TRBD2	TGCGCCAGCAGCTGGCGGGAGAGTTTGACCTACGAGCAGTACTTC	CASSWRESLTYEQYF
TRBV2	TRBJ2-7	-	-	TGTGCCAGCAGTGAAACAGGGTGGGCGGGCGCTTACGCGCAGTACTTC	CASSETGWAGAYAQYF
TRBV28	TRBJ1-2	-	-	TGTGCCAGCAGTTTAATTATTGGGGACACCTATGGCTACACCTTC	CASSLIIGDTYGYTF
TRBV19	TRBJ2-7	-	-	TGTGCCAGTAGTATCGCAGAGGGGTACGAGCAGTACTTC	CASSIAEGYEQYF
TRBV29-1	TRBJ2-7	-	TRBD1	TGCAGCGTTGCGGGAGCACAGGGGGACGAGCAGTACTTC	CSVAGAQGDEQYF
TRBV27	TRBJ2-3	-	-	TGTGCCAGCAGTCGGGGGCGGGATACGCAGTATTTT	CASSRGRDTQYF
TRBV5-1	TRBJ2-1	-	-	TGCGCCAGCAGCTTGGGAAGGGGTTACAATGAGCAGTTCTTC	CASSLGRGYNEQFF
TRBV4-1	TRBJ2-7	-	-	TGCGCCAGCAGCCAAACCCAGGGCTACGAGCAGTACTTC	CASSQTQGYEQYF